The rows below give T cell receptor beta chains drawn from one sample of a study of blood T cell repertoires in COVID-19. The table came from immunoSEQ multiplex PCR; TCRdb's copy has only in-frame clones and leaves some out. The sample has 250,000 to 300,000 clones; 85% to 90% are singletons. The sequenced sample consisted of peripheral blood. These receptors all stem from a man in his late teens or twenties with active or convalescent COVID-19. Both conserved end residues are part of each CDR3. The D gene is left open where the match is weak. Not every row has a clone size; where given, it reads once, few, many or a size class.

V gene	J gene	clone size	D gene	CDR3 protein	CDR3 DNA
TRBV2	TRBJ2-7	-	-	CASSDLEEGPYEQYF	TGTGCCAGCAGTGATTTAGAGGAGGGACCCTACGAGCAGTACTTC
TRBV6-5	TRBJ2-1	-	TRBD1	CASSYSIGQGKGEQFF	TGTGCCAGCAGTTACTCGATAGGACAGGGGAAAGGTGAGCAGTTCTTC
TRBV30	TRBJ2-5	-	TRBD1	CAWSGTGMETQYF	TGTGCCTGGAGTGGGACAGGGATGGAGACCCAGTACTTC
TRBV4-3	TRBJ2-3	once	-	CASSQAVGVTDTQYF	TGCGCCAGCAGCCAAGCGGTGGGAGTCACAGATACGCAGTATTTT
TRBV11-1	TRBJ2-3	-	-	CASSVWTSGTDTQYF	TGTGCCAGCAGCGTTTGGACAAGTGGAACAGATACGCAGTATTTT
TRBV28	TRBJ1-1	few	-	CASSLTGEISEAFF	TGTGCCAGCAGTTTAACGGGGGAGATTTCTGAAGCTTTCTTT
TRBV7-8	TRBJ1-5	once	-	CASTFAVGNQPQHF	TGTGCCAGTACCTTTGCAGTTGGCAATCAGCCCCAGCATTTT
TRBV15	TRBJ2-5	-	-	CATSRDGTEGTQYF	TGTGCCACCAGCAGAGATGGGACTGAGGGGACCCAGTACTTC
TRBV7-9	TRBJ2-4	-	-	CASSSLSLDF	TGTGCCAGCAGCTCCCTATCACTGGACTTC
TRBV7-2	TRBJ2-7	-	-	CASSLGSGSAYEQYF	TGTGCCAGCAGCTTAGGGAGCGGGTCCGCCTACGAGCAGTACTTC
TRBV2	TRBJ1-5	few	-	CASGRDSNQPQHF	TGTGCCAGCGGACGGGATAGCAATCAGCCCCAGCATTTT
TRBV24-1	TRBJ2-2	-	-	CATSDGDTYTGELFF	TGTGCCACCAGTGATGGGGACACGTACACCGGGGAGCTGTTTTTT
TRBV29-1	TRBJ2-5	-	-	CSVEGAPAQQETQYF	TGCAGCGTTGAGGGTGCCCCGGCACAGCAAGAGACCCAGTACTTC
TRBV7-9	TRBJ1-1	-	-	CASSFSGGAAFF	TGTGCCAGCAGCTTTTCAGGAGGGGCAGCTTTCTTT
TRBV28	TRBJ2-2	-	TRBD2	CASSFPGLAGGPSGELFF	TGTGCCAGCAGTTTTCCGGGACTAGCGGGGGGGCCTTCCGGGGAGCTGTTTTTT
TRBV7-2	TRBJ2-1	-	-	CASSSLNPLSGWGQFF	TGTGCCAGCAGCTCCCTAAACCCCCTCAGCGGTTGGGGGCAGTTCTTC
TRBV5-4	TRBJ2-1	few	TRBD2	CASLAGGNNEQFF	TGTGCCAGCTTAGCGGGAGGGAACAATGAGCAGTTCTTC
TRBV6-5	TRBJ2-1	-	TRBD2	CASSYSSGASYNEQFF	TGTGCCAGCAGCTACTCTAGCGGTGCTTCCTACAATGAGCAGTTCTTC
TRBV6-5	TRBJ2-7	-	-	CASTNRLADIYEQYF	TGTGCCAGCACTAATCGACTCGCTGATATCTACGAGCAGTACTTC
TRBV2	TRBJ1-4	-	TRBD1	CASSDRGGLEKLFF	TGTGCCAGCAGCGACAGGGGGGGCCTTGAAAAACTGTTTTTT
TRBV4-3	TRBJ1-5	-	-	CASSQDTGTGRQPQHF	TGCGCCAGCAGCCAAGATACGGGCACAGGGCGCCAGCCCCAGCATTTT
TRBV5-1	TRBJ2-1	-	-	CASSLGGLNNEQFF	TGCGCCAGCAGCTTGGGGGGCCTTAACAATGAGCAGTTCTTC
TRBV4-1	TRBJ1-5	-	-	CASSRLGGNQPQHF	TGCGCCAGCAGCCGCTTGGGCGGCAATCAGCCCCAGCATTTT
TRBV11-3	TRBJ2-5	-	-	CASSLGLGETQYF	TGTGCCAGCAGCCTAGGGCTCGGGGAGACCCAGTACTTC
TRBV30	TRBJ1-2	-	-	CARDGGGGYTF	TGTGCGCGAGACGGAGGAGGGGGCTACACCTTC
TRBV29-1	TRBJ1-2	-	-	CSVVVRGNYGYTF	TGCAGCGTTGTGGTTAGGGGAAACTATGGCTACACCTTC
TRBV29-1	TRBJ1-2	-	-	CSVEGRNYGYTF	TGCAGCGTTGAAGGCAGAAACTATGGCTACACCTTC
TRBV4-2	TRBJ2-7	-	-	CASSQEQVATYEQYF	TGTGCCAGCAGCCAAGAACAGGTGGCTACCTACGAGCAGTACTTC
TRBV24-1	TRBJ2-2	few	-	CATSDSMSGELFF	TGTGCCACCAGTGATTCCATGTCCGGGGAGCTGTTTTTT
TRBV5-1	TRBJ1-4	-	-	CASSLQMDEKLFF	TGCGCCAGCAGCCTGCAGATGGATGAAAAACTGTTTTTT
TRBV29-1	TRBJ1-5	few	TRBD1	CSASTGGMDQPQHF	TGCAGCGCCAGCACAGGGGGGATGGATCAGCCCCAGCATTTT
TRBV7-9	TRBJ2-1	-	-	CASSLASSEQFF	TGTGCCAGCAGCTTAGCTTCGAGTGAGCAGTTCTTC
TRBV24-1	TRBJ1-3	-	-	CATSDPKTDSGNTIYF	TGTGCCACCAGTGATCCAAAGACAGACTCTGGAAACACCATATATTTT
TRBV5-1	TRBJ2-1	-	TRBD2	CASSYSGSSYNEQFF	TGCGCCAGCAGTTATAGCGGGAGCTCCTACAATGAGCAGTTCTTC
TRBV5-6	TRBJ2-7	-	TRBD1	CASSLATGTSYEQYF	TGTGCCAGCAGCTTGGCGACAGGGACCTCCTACGAGCAGTACTTC
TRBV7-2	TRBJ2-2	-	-	CASSLQQAGASGELFF	TGTGCCAGCAGCTTGCAGCAGGCGGGGGCCTCCGGGGAGCTGTTTTTT